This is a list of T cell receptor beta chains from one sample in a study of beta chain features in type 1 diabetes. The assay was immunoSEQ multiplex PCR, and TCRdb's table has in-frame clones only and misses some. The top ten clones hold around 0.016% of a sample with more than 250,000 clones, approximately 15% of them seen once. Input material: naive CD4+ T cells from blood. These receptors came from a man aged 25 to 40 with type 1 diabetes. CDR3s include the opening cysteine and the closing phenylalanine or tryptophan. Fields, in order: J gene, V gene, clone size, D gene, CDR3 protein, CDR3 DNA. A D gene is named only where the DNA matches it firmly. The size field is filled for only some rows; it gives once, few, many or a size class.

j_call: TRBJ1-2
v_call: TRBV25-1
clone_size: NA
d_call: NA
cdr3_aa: CASSESGRGPNYGYTF
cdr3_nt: TGTGCCAGCAGTGAATCTGGGAGGGGCCCGAACTATGGCTACACCTTC

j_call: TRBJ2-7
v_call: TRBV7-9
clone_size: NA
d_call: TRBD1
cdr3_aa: CASSPWTGGYEQYF
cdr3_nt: TGTGCCAGCAGCCCATGGACAGGGGGCTACGAGCAGTACTTC

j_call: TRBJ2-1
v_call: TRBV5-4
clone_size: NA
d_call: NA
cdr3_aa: CASSLDGSSYNEQFF
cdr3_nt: TGTGCCAGCAGCTTGGACGGGAGCTCCTACAATGAGCAGTTCTTC

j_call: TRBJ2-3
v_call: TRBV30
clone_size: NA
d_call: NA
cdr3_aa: CAWSIRVGTDTQYF
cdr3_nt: TGTGCCTGGAGTATCCGGGTGGGCACAGATACGCAGTATTTT

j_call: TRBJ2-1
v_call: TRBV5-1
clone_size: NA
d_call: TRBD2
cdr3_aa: CASSLAPGGAGEVNEQFF
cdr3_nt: TGCGCCAGCAGCTTGGCCCCTGGGGGAGCGGGAGAGGTAAATGAGCAGTTCTTC

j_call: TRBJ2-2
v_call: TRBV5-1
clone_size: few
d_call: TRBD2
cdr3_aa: CASSQREIGTAGELFF
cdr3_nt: TGCGCCAGCTCTCAGCGGGAGATAGGAACCGCCGGGGAGCTGTTTTTT

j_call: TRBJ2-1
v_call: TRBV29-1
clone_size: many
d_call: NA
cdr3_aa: CSVEDTNEQFF
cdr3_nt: TGCAGCGTTGAAGATACTAATGAGCAGTTCTTC

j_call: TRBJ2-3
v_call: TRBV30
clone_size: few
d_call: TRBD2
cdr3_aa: CASSSGRALNTDTQYF
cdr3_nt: TGTGCCTCGTCGAGCGGGAGGGCCCTTAACACAGATACGCAGTATTTT

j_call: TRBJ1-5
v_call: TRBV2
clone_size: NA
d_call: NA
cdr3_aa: CASRDIGRFSNQPQHF
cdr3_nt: TGTGCCAGCAGGGACATTGGTCGGTTTAGCAATCAGCCCCAGCATTTT

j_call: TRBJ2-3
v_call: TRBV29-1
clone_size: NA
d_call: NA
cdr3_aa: CSVGGRDTQYF
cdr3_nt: TGCAGCGTCGGGGGTAGAGATACGCAGTATTTT

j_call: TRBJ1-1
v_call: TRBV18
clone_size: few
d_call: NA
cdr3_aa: CASYRQENTEAFF
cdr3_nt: TGTGCCAGCTACCGACAGGAGAACACTGAAGCTTTCTTT

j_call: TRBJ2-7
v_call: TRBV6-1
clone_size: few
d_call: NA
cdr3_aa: CASSEKGNRQYF
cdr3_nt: TGTGCCAGCAGTGAAAAGGGGAATCGGCAGTACTTC

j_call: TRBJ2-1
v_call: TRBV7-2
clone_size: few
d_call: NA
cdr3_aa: CASSLAAGNEQFF
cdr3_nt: TGTGCCAGCAGCTTAGCGGCGGGGAATGAGCAGTTCTTC

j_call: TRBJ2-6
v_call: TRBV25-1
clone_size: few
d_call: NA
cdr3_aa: CASSQGSGANVLTF
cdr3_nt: TGTGCCAGCAGTCAGGGATCTGGGGCCAACGTCCTGACTTTC

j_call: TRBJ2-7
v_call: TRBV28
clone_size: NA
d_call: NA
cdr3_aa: CATSRSRGEQYF
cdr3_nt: TGTGCCACCTCTCGGTCCCGGGGGGAGCAGTACTTC